A single sample is the source of the 13 T cell receptor beta chains below, sequenced in a study of breast tumors, draining lymph nodes, adjacent tissues. Axillary draining lymph nodes of breast cancer patients supplied the node samples. TCRdb reprocessed the multiplex PCR reads via MiXCR and lists one record per CDR3 protein. The sample yields roughly 120,000 distinct CDR3 sequences, roughly 21% seen once. What was sequenced was axillary lymph node tissue. Every receptor here comes from a female donor with breast cancer. Some clones in this sample may be carry-over from other donors' samples.

This clonotype was seen repeatedly, ten times or more. This sequence joins TRBV20-1 and TRBJ2-1, with TRBD2 identical over 12 bases. Per the germline V gene, CDR1 is DFQATT and CDR2 is SNEGSKA (reference sequence). Trimming removed 5 bases from V and 2 bases from J; junction bases left unmatched: 1. This CDR3 is built from 14 residues. The CDR3 protein is CSARTSGAYNEQFF. The CDR3 region has the DNA TGCAGTGCTCGGACTAGCGGGGCCTACAATGAGCAGTTCTTC.

This clonotype was detected ten times or more. The genes are TRBV6-5 and TRBJ2-2; maybe TRBD1 (5 bases). The germline V gene has CDR1 MNHEY and CDR2 SVGAGI. Trimming pared 2 bases from V and 5 bases from J, leaving 9 bases between. This CDR3 region has 14 residues. Here the CDR3 reads CASSYRGYTGELFF. Written as DNA, the CDR3 is TGTGCCAGCAGTTACAGGGGATATACCGGGGAGCTGTTTTTT.

In DNA, the CDR3 is TGTGCCAGCAGACCGGGACGGCCCATCAATCAGCCCCAGCATTTT. It translates to CASRPGRPINQPQHF. The J gene is TRBJ1-5, the V gene TRBV6-6, with D possibly being TRBD1 (5 bases). Trimming stripped 6 bases from V and 3 bases from J, with 15 bases between. Germline V gene sequence: CDR1 MNHNY, CDR2 SVGAGI (reference sequence). The CDR3 runs 15 residues.

This clonotype was found many times. J is TRBJ2-3 and V is TRBV7-3; D is ambiguous. From germline, CDR1 is SGHTA and CDR2 FQGTGA. This CDR3 contains 15 residues. V was pared by 1 base and J by 6 bases, with 14 bases between. CDR3: CASSLNGRNGDTQYF. The CDR3, as DNA: TGTGCCAGCAGCTTAAATGGCCGAAACGGTGATACGCAGTATTTT. The complete variable domain, with remaining parts taken from reference TRBV7-3 and TRBJ2-3, reads GAGVSQTPSNKVTEKGKYVELRCDPISGHTALYWYRQSLGQGPEFLIYFQGTGAADDSGLPNDRFFAVRPEGSVSTLKIQRTERGDSAVYLCASSLNGRNGDTQYFGPGTRLTVL.

Regarding this clonotype: This may stem from a read error, because a much larger clone lies one nucleotide away. J is TRBJ1-3 and V is TRBV20-1, with TRBD1 matching 7 bases. This CDR3 is 14 amino acids long. Germline CDR1 reads DFQATT; CDR2 reads SNEGSKA (reference sequence). CDR3 sequence: CSAREGGAGNTIYF. CDR3 nucleotide sequence: TGCAGTGCTCGAGAAGGGGGCGCTGGAAACACCATATATTTT.

CDR3 sequence (DNA): TGTGCCTGGAGTCGGTCCCGGACAGAAGAAAAACTGTTTTTT. Translated, it gives CAWSRSRTEEKLFF. The genes are TRBV30 and TRBJ1-4; D perhaps matches TRBD1 (6 bases). Per germline, CDR1 GTSNPN and CDR2 SVGIG (reference sequence). Trimming left V 2 bases short and J 8 bases short, with 15 bases between. This CDR3 region has 14 residues.

This clonotype showed up many times. The rearrangement joins TRBV29-1 to TRBJ2-5; D perhaps matches TRBD2 (5 bases). The germline gives CDR1 SQVTM, CDR2 ANQGSEA. The CDR3 runs 14 residues. Trimming pared 6 bases from V and 5 bases from J, leaving 19 bases between. The CDR3 is CSVGIGGLRETQYF. The CDR3 nucleotides read TGCAGCGTCGGGATAGGAGGCCTTCGTGAGACCCAGTACTTC.

This clonotype occurred many times. The chain employs TRBV4-1 and TRBJ1-2; D possibly corresponds to TRBD1 (5 bases). CDR3 length: 15 residues. V shed 1 base and J shed 7 bases, with 16 bases lying between them. Germline V CDR1 and CDR2: MGHRA, YSYEKL. The CDR3 spells CASSQAHQGVGGYTF. For the CDR3, the DNA is TGCGCCAGCAGCCAAGCCCACCAGGGTGTAGGTGGCTACACCTTC.

Remarks on this clonotype: Since a much larger clone is just one base distant, this may be a read error. No conserved phenylalanine or tryptophan is present at the end of the CDR3, so a read error is the likely explanation. V usage is TRBV3-1 and J usage is TRBJ2-7; 7 nucleotides line up with TRBD2. V shed 4 bases, J shed 1 base, and the junction held 4 bases outside the gene matches. Germline CDR1 is LGHDT and CDR2 is YNNKEL (reference sequence). The CDR3 is 14 amino acids. CDR3 DNA: TGTGCCAGCAGCCCCTCGGGACTATCCTACGAGCAGTACCTC. Residues: CASSPSGLSYEQYL.

This clonotype has ten or more counts. Here the CDR3 DNA reads TGTGCCATCAGCCCAACTAGCGGTCTTGGGAATGAGCAGTTCTTC. This codes for CAISPTSGLGNEQFF. The V gene is TRBV10-3, the J gene TRBJ2-1, with 8 positions matching TRBD2. Germline loops: CDR1 ENHRY, CDR2 SYGVKD. V shed 6 bases, J shed 7 bases, and the junction held 11 bases outside the gene matches. This CDR3 spans 15 amino acids.

This clonotype showed up many times. The rearrangement joins TRBV15 to TRBJ2-6; possibly TRBD1 for D (6 bases). The germline V and J ends were trimmed by 0 bases and 1 base, with 10 bases remaining between them. The CDR3 consists of 17 residues. Germline values: CDR1 LNHNV, CDR2 YYDKDF (reference sequence). In DNA form, the CDR3 reads TGTGCCACCAGCAGAGAGGGAACAGGGTCTGGGGCCAACGTCCTGACTTTC. The encoded protein is CATSREGTGSGANVLTF.

In its sample, this clonotype was seen many times. The chain has TRBV10-1 and TRBJ2-5; 8 bases line up with TRBD1. This CDR3 contains 19 residues. V trimming: 7 bases; J trimming: 5 bases; junction bases outside the gene matches: 24. The V gene's germline CDR1 is WNHNN and CDR2 SYGVQD (reference sequence). The CDR3 DNA follows: TGCGCCAGCATTTACCTTGGTACAGGGGGGCAGTTTTTTCGCGAGACCCAGTACTTC. This encodes CASIYLGTGGQFFRETQYF.

This clonotype came up many times. The V call is TRBV12-3 or TRBV12-4, the J call TRBJ2-5; 10 positions agree with TRBD1. V lost 1 base and J lost 6; bases outside the gene matches: 5. The length of the CDR3 is 15 residues. CDR3 bases: TGTGCCAGCAGTTTAGGGGGACAGGGGTTGAAGACCCAGTACTTC. Translation: CASSLGGQGLKTQYF.